This T cell receptor (beta chain) was profiled in a study of regulatory T cells in long-lasting Graves disease (dated by TCRdb to the early 2020s). In the study overall: In the newly diagnosed Graves' disease group, patients had been taking antithyroid drugs for less than 3 months. The study took place in China and was registered as a clinical trial. A total of 33 samples underwent TCR sequencing: about 13 from persistent and roughly 20 from newly diagnosed Graves' disease patients. Peripheral blood TCR sequencing and RNA sequencing compared persistent Graves' disease patients with newly diagnosed Graves' disease patients. What the research found in general, with its limitations: Patients with persistent disease shared more public clonotypes (under 3,000) than newly diagnosed patients did (approximately 970). TRBV28, TRBJ1-2 and TRBJ2-5 were preferentially used in persistent disease, while TRBV20-1 and TRBJ2-1 were favored in newly diagnosed disease. Sequencing and analysis were limited to the TCR beta chain. Persistent Graves' disease patients showed lower TCR Shannon entropy and fewer highly expanded clones than newly diagnosed patients, suggesting clonal expansion. The small sample size was acknowledged by the authors as a limitation that may reduce accuracy. Peripheral blood alone was examined, since thyroid tissue, which constituted the primary lesion, could not be accessed.

This clonotype has only a few counts. No antigen is known for it. A much larger clone sits a single nucleotide away, making a read error possible. Library preparation used multiplex PCR. The listed sequencing device is Illumina HiSeq 4000. TCR beta libraries were built with iRepertoire HTBI primers and Arm-PCR amplification of CDR3 regions. PCR products were gel purified before sequencing. As for the original processing: Gene usage analysis of CDR3 amino acid clonotypes used the approximately 62 TRBV and some 13 TRBJ segments found across samples. Filtered high-quality paired reads were merged into contigs using COPE and FqMerger. BLAST was used to align contigs to IMGT TRBV, TRBD and TRBJ reference genes, and CDR3 was defined according to IMGT. Highly expanded clones were defined as clonotypes with a frequency above 0.1%. Repertoire diversity was measured by Shannon entropy, and V-J evenness by the Gini coefficient. A clonotype found in more than one individual was treated as public. The public sequencing data were trimmed at Q25 with fastp and processed into clonotypes with MiXCR by TCRdb, which kept only in-frame beta chains. Entries that share a CDR3 protein sequence are merged under the most common genes and DNA. The V and J calls, along with clone size, are taken from TCRdb and not from the paper's own processing. The sample records about 240,000 distinct CDR3 sequences, roughly 21% of which are singletons. The ten largest clones take up more than 11% of the sample.

The germline V gene provides CDR1 MNHEY and CDR2 SVGEGT. The CDR3 runs 17 residues from the cysteine to the phenylalanine. Just CDR3 DNA is preserved here, 51 bases in frame from base 1. V is cut by 1 base and J by 11 bases, and the space between the germline ends is 26 bases. What the time point label conveys for this sample: newly diagnosed GD, antithyroid drugs for less than 3 months. RNA was extracted from PBMCs in TRIzol for both TCR sequencing and RNA sequencing. Graves' disease was diagnosed according to American Thyroid Association guidelines. The patients came from an endocrinology department in Xi'an, China. Each patient gave approximately 10 milliliters of peripheral blood, collected in an EDTA anticoagulant tube. Ficoll Paque Plus density gradient separation was used to isolate PBMCs, and no additional T cell sorting was done. RNA quality was checked with an Agilent 2100 Bioanalyzer and agarose gel, and concentration with a NanoDrop 2000.

The V gene is TRBV6-2 or TRBV6-3 and the J gene is TRBJ1-1; the D region possibly corresponds to TRBD1 (6 bases align). This receptor was taken from a female donor with Graves disease. This material consisted of peripheral blood mononuclear cells (PBMCs), taken at new diagnosis, from a patient treated with antithyroid drugs. The CDR3 in this case is CASSYLYRDPESARAFF. The DNA is TGTGCCAGCAGTTACTTGTACAGGGACCCGGAGAGCGCGCGTGCTTTCTTT.